This entry features one TCR beta chain sequence. V was pared by 3 bases and J by 4 bases, with 8 bases of the junction left unmatched. Per germline, CDR1 KGHSH and CDR2 LQKENI. The CDR3 runs 16 residues. This specimen comes from a study of blood T cell repertoires in COVID-19. On the study more broadly: COVID-19 samples collected from the United States, Italy and Spain covered acute and convalescent phases.

This table comes from immunoSEQ multiplex PCR, and its TCRdb copy is limited to in-frame clones, with some not included. The profile shows about 240,000 clones, about 90% of them singletons. This chain links TRBV18 with TRBJ1-1; 10 bases are a match to TRBD1. The clonotype comes from a middle-aged woman with acute COVID-19. Sequenced input: PBMCs or T cells enriched from blood (not recorded which). The CDR3 here is CASSPGTGAGSTEAFF. As DNA, the CDR3 is TGTGCCAGCTCACCCGGGACAGGGGCGGGCAGCACTGAAGCTTTCTTT.